The 14 T cell receptor beta chains below come from one sample, sequenced in a study of T cell changes during pregnancy in multiple sclerosis (dated by TCRdb to the late 2010s). The library was made by the immunoSEQ multiplex PCR assay. Held by TCRdb, this immuneACCESS table contains in-frame sequences only and omits some clones. Under half of the omission traces to an unresolved V gene where checked; the cause of the rest is unknown. The sample yields some 60,000 clones; 91% were counted once. The top ten hold about 0.9% of the sample. The sequences come from peripheral blood, collected before pregnancy. Receptors were obtained from a female donor with multiple sclerosis, enrolled in a pregnancy study.

In its sample, this clone was seen once. The V call is TRBV19, the J call TRBJ1-2; 8 bases line up with TRBD1. J lost 7 bases, V lost 1 base, and 5 bases had no gene match. The CDR3 is 14 residues long. Germline lookup yields CDR1 LNHDA and CDR2 SQIVND (reference sequence). For the CDR3, the DNA is TGTGCCAGTAGTATAGTCGGACAGGGCTCTGGCTACACCTTC. Amino acids: CASSIVGQGSGYTF.

V gene TRBV7-2 combines with J gene TRBJ2-5; D remains ambiguous. The V end was cut by 1 base, the J end by 2 bases, with 8 bases between. Per the germline V gene, CDR1 is SGHTA and CDR2 is FQGNSA. The CDR3 spans 14 residues. CDR3 protein: CASSLGGGQETQYF. Written as DNA, the CDR3 is TGTGCCAGCAGCTTAGGAGGCGGTCAAGAGACCCAGTACTTC.

With regard to this clone: Other DNA variants within this sample encode the same CDR3. This chain uses TRBV5-1 with TRBJ2-7; 9 bases are shared with TRBD1. CDR3 length equals 13 residues. With V trimmed by 4 bases and J by 4 bases, 3 bases remained unmatched. Per the germline V gene, CDR1 is SGHRS and CDR2 is YFSETQ. As DNA, the CDR3 is TGCGCCAGCAGCGGGACAGGGAGTTACGAGCAGTACTTC. Translation: CASSGTGSYEQYF.

This sequence joins TRBV19 and TRBJ1-1, with D hard to call. The CDR3 has 14 residues. Trimming removed 3 bases from V and 5 bases from J, with 13 bases in between. CDR1 and CDR2 (germline): LNHDA, SQIVND (reference sequence). The CDR3 nucleotides are TGTGCCAGTAGTATCCAAGCCGCGGGGACTGAAGCTTTCTTT. This gives the protein CASSIQAAGTEAFF. The whole variable domain, remainder taken from reference TRBV19 and TRBJ1-1, is DGGITQSPKYLFRKEGQNVTLSCEQNLNHDAMYWYRQDPGQGLRLIYYSQIVNDFQKGDIAEGYSVSREKKESFPLTVTSAQKNPTAFYLCASSIQAAGTEAFFGQGTRLTVV.

This rearrangement joins TRBV2 to TRBJ2-4; 8 positions match TRBD2. With V trimmed by 6 bases and J by 7 bases, 11 bases remained unmatched. Looked up from germline, CDR1 is SNHLY and CDR2 is FYNNEI. CDR3 size: 15 residues. CDR3 bases: TGTGCCAGCAGAACCGGGACTAGGAGGATTAACATTCAGTACTTC. Residues: CASRTGTRRINIQYF. The full variable domain, its missing parts supplied by reference TRBV2 and TRBJ2-4, is EPEVTQTPSHQVTQMGQEVILRCVPISNHLYFYWYRQILGQKVEFLVSFYNNEISEKSEIFDDQFSVERPDGSNFTLKIRSTKLEDSAMYFCASRTGTRRINIQYFGAGTRLSVL.

The chain recombines TRBV19 with TRBJ1-5, with no clear D. V was clipped by 3 bases and J by 5 bases, with 14 bases between them. CDR1 is LNHDA, CDR2 SQIVND, per germline (reference sequence). The CDR3 runs 15 residues. As DNA, the CDR3 is TGTGCCAGTAGTATTCGGGGAGCGGCATATCAGCCCCAGCATTTT. It codes for CASSIRGAAYQPQHF.

The V gene is TRBV19, the J gene TRBJ1-2; 8 bases fit TRBD1. Germline trimming cut 1 base from V and 6 bases from J; bases unmatched to any gene: 4. This CDR3 spans 14 amino acids. The germline CDR1 and CDR2 sequences are LNHDA and SQIVND (reference sequence). CDR3 sequence reads: CASSIVGRGHGYTF. The CDR3 nucleotides read TGTGCCAGTAGTATAGTGGGCAGGGGGCATGGCTACACCTTC.

The V and J genes are TRBV19 and TRBJ2-3; 9 bases match TRBD2. V was clipped by 3 bases and J by 4 bases; unmatched bases: 8. Germline V gene sequence: CDR1 LNHDA, CDR2 SQIVND (reference sequence). The CDR3 has 16 amino acids. This CDR3 reads CASSMGLAGVADTQYF. CDR3 nucleotides: TGTGCCAGTAGTATGGGGTTAGCGGGGGTGGCAGATACGCAGTATTTT. Filled out from reference TRBV19 and TRBJ2-3, the complete variable domain reads DGGITQSPKYLFRKEGQNVTLSCEQNLNHDAMYWYRQDPGQGLRLIYYSQIVNDFQKGDIAEGYSVSREKKESFPLTVTSAQKNPTAFYLCASSMGLAGVADTQYFGPGTRLTVL.

This clone was picked up one time. J is TRBJ2-1 and V is TRBV6-5, with 7 nucleotides matching TRBD1. The CDR3 is 14 amino acids. Germline CDR1 and CDR2: MNHEY and SVGAGI. V dropped 5 bases and J dropped 7; count of bases not matched to a gene: 8. The CDR3 sequence is CASSQTTGMNEQFF. The CDR3 DNA follows: TGTGCCAGCAGTCAGACGACAGGGATGAATGAGCAGTTCTTC.

The rearrangement joins TRBV4-2 to TRBJ2-5; D is perhaps TRBD1 (6 bases). The CDR3 has 17 residues. Trimming pared 0 bases from V and 5 bases from J, leaving 19 bases between. Germline V lookup: CDR1 LGHNA, CDR2 YNFKEQ. This CDR3 is CASSQDPTGTIVETQYF. In DNA, the CDR3 is TGTGCCAGCAGCCAAGATCCCACCGGGACAATTGTTGAGACCCAGTACTTC.

This chain links TRBV25-1 with TRBJ1-2; 7 positions match TRBD1. J was trimmed by 0 bases and V by 3 bases; bases with no gene match: 7. CDR3 length: 16 amino acids. Germline-derived CDR1 and CDR2 are MGHDK and SYGVNS. The CDR3, as DNA: TGTGCCAGCAGTGACTCCGGGACAGCGACTAACTATGGCTACACCTTC. Residues: CASSDSGTATNYGYTF.

V and J are TRBV5-3 and TRBJ2-7, with no clear D. TRBV5-3 is labeled an ORF, and its function is uncertain. This CDR3 comprises 11 residues. The ends were cut back, 8 bases at V and 2 bases at J, with 8 bases in the middle. This CDR3 is CASDKPYEQYF. The CDR3 bases are TGTGCCAGCGACAAGCCCTACGAGCAGTACTTC.

The V gene is TRBV20-1, the J gene TRBJ2-3; 8 nucleotides match TRBD2. The CDR3 runs 11 residues. The germline V gene has CDR1 DFQATT and CDR2 SNEGSKA (reference sequence). Germline trimming cut 7 bases from V and 5 bases from J; bases unmatched to any gene: 2. The CDR3 DNA reads as TGCAGTGATCTAGCGGGAGATACGCAGTATTTT. Residues: CSDLAGDTQYF.

This clone was recorded only once. The chain employs TRBV7-2 and TRBJ1-2; TRBD1 agrees at 12 bases. CDR3 length equals 19 residues. Germline V lookup: CDR1 SGHTA, CDR2 FQGNSA. V was pared by 2 bases and J by 5 bases, with 15 bases of the junction left unmatched. CDR3 amino acids: CASSLLPGQGAKEAYGYTF. Here the CDR3 DNA reads TGTGCCAGCAGCTTACTGCCGGGACAGGGGGCTAAAGAAGCGTATGGCTACACCTTC.